The T cell receptor beta chain under discussion was sequenced for a study of identical twins. MiXCR, run by TCRdb on the 5' RACE reads, gives a single entry per CDR3 protein. This table holds around 450,000 distinct CDR3 sequences, more than 13% found once. The trim removed 6 bases at V and 6 bases at J, leaving 7 bases unmatched. Looked up from germline, CDR1 is SQVTM and CDR2 is ANQGSEA. The CDR3 contains 14 residues. The sample was also reused in another study, on yellow fever vaccine responses in identical twins.

This sequence joins TRBV29-1 and TRBJ2-7; 14 nucleotides line up with TRBD2. Material: CD4+ T cells sorted from blood. The sequence derives from a woman between 18 and 29 years old in good health. The CDR3 protein is CSVTSGRAQSEQYF. The CDR3 DNA sequence: TGCAGCGTGACTAGCGGGAGGGCTCAGAGCGAGCAGTACTTC.